The clone carrying this T cell receptor (beta chain) came up a few times. Its antigen is not known. The data originate from a study of T cells in Graves' hyperthyroidism and ophthalmopathy. The authors deemed Graves' hyperthyroidism stable absent ophthalmopathy progression within 18 months. Hyperthyroidism, newly diagnosed and lasting under 2 months, affected patients aged 18 to 65. Amplified TCR beta CDR3 regions came from RNA transcripts. The primer set for the first-round RT-PCR of the TCR CDR3 was HTBI. MiXCR was run by TCRdb on the multiplex PCR reads, yielding one entry per CDR3 protein. The data contain 300,000 to 500,000 distinct CDR3 sequences, approximately 15% of them singletons. The germline V gene has CDR1 LNHDA and CDR2 SQIVND (reference sequence). V shed 6 bases, J shed 3 bases, and the junction held 16 bases outside the gene matches. The CDR3 consists of 17 residues. Whole-study findings and limits: Ophthalmopathy could be told apart from stable hyperthyroidism with a 13 V-J model.

The TCR was taken from a woman in her twenties or thirties with Graves' hyperthyroidism. This rearrangement joins TRBV19 to TRBJ1-2; 7 positions match TRBD1. Source material: blood. The CDR3 sequence: CASSPTRDGQVDYGYTF. For the CDR3, the DNA is TGTGCCAGTAGCCCTACGCGAGATGGACAGGTCGACTATGGCTACACCTTC.